Below, 18 T cell receptor beta chains from the same sample are listed, as sequenced in a study of beta chain features in type 1 diabetes. Study outcomes and limitations: All four CD4+ subsets from Type 1 diabetes patients carried moderately but significantly shorter TCRB CDR3s.

The whole isolated RNA underwent reverse transcription, so sequencing captured expressed TCRB transcripts. The repertoire was sequenced with immunoSEQ multiplex PCR; TCRdb's copy has only in-frame clones and lacks some. The data show about 710,000 clones, roughly an eighth seen once. No cognate antigen is known for these TCRs. Sequencing was performed on naive CD4+ T cells from blood. These receptors were taken from a man between 18 and 35 years old with type 1 diabetes.

In this sample, this clone turned up a few times. The chain uses TRBV5-6 and TRBJ2-5; D is perhaps TRBD1 (5 bases). Trimming cost V 4 bases and J 0 bases, with 19 bases left between them. The germline V gene has CDR1 SGHDT and CDR2 YYEEEE. The CDR3 totals 17 residues. CDR3 DNA sequence: TGTGCCAGCAGCCCCTTCGGTTATAGGGGAAACCAAGAGACCCAGTACTTC. Translating it yields CASSPFGYRGNQETQYF.

This clone was recorded a few times. This chain uses TRBV4-3 with TRBJ2-5; D is uncertain. The CDR3 runs to 13 residues. Trimming cost V 1 base and J 5 bases, with 8 bases left between them. CDR1 is LGHNA and CDR2 is YSLEER in the germline V gene. CDR3 amino acids: CASSQASRETQYF. The CDR3 DNA is TGCGCCAGCAGCCAAGCGTCTAGGGAGACCCAGTACTTC.

This clone was recorded a few times. This chain joins TRBV7-2 and TRBJ2-3, with D possibly being TRBD1 or TRBD2 (6 bases each). CDR1 SGHTA and CDR2 FQGNSA come from the germline V gene. The CDR3 consists of 14 residues. The germline V and J ends were trimmed by 5 bases and 3 bases, with 12 bases remaining between them. DNA of the CDR3: TGTGCCAGCAGCCCCTCGGGGGCGACAGATACGCAGTATTTT. Protein product: CASSPSGATDTQYF.

This sequence joins TRBV18 and TRBJ2-1, with 10 bases fitting TRBD1. The CDR3 sequence is 16 residues long. Germline CDR1 and CDR2: KGHSH and LQKENI. J lost 3 bases, V lost 3 bases, and 5 bases had no gene match. CDR3 in amino acids: CASSPTTGGDYNEQFF. The CDR3 DNA sequence: TGTGCCAGCTCACCCACGACAGGGGGCGACTACAATGAGCAGTTCTTC.

The chain combines TRBV11-2 with TRBJ2-1; 7 bases match TRBD2. V dropped 2 bases and J dropped 2; count of bases not matched to a gene: 3. The germline gives CDR1 SGHAT, CDR2 FQNNGV. The CDR3 totals 15 residues. CDR3 nucleotide sequence: TGTGCCAGCAGCTTAAGCGGGATCACCTACAATGAGCAGTTCTTC. Translated: CASSLSGITYNEQFF.

This clone was picked up a small number of times. The V and J genes are TRBV27 and TRBJ2-3; 7 nucleotides match TRBD1. Germline V gene data show CDR1 as MNHEY and CDR2 as SMNVEV (reference sequence). V was clipped by 6 bases and J by 2 bases; unmatched bases: 8. CDR3 size: 15 residues. The CDR3 bases are TGTGCCAGCAGCCCCTGGGACAGAGACACAGATACGCAGTATTTT. Its protein is CASSPWDRDTDTQYF.

The chain uses TRBV18 and TRBJ2-3; no definite D call. V gave up 4 bases and J gave up 1 base, with 6 bases separating them. This CDR3 has 13 amino acids. CDR1 is KGHSH and CDR2 is LQKENI in the germline V gene. The CDR3 DNA reads as TGTGCCAGCTCACTCCCCGGCACAGATACGCAGTATTTT. Translating it yields CASSLPGTDTQYF.

With regard to this clone: Within the sample, other DNA sequences also encode this same CDR3. This chain joins TRBV5-1 and TRBJ1-1; D call uncertain. Germline-derived CDR1 and CDR2 are SGHRS and YFSETQ. The CDR3 spans 13 residues. Trimming cost V 0 bases and J 5 bases, with 8 bases left between them. The CDR3 loop reads CASSLAGYTEAFF. In DNA form, the CDR3 reads TGCGCCAGCAGCTTGGCGGGGTATACTGAAGCTTTCTTT.

This chain links TRBV27 with TRBJ2-7; D gene uncertain. V was trimmed by 5 bases and J by 4 bases, leaving 9 bases between them. Germline V gene sequence: CDR1 MNHEY, CDR2 SMNVEV (reference sequence). This CDR3 contains 12 residues. CDR3 region: CASSHGRYEQYF. CDR3 DNA: TGTGCCAGCAGTCATGGACGTTACGAGCAGTACTTC.

The chain combines TRBV7-2 with TRBJ2-1; D not certain. V lost 1 base and J 9 bases, leaving 16 bases between the germline ends. The germline V gene has CDR1 SGHTA and CDR2 FQGNSA. The CDR3 sequence is 15 residues long. CDR3 amino acids: CASSLVRGSWSEQFF. The CDR3 DNA reads TGTGCCAGCAGCTTAGTTCGAGGTAGTTGGAGTGAGCAGTTCTTC. Full variable domain (remainder filled in from reference TRBV7-2 and TRBJ2-1): GAGVSQSPSNKVTEKGKDVELRCDPISGHTALYWYRQSLGQGLEFLIYFQGNSAPDKSGLPSDRFSAERTGGSVSTLTIQRTQQEDSAVYLCASSLVRGSWSEQFFGPGTRLTVL.

This clone was counted a few times. The chain joins TRBV7-2 to TRBJ2-1; D may correspond to TRBD1 or TRBD2 (6 bases each). V was shortened by 5 bases and J by 3 bases, with 14 bases between the two germline ends. The germline CDR1 and CDR2 sequences are SGHTA and FQGNSA. The CDR3 is 15 amino acids. CDR3 sequence (DNA): TGTGCCAGCAGCCCACGGAGGGGGAACTACAATGAGCAGTTCTTC. It codes for CASSPRRGNYNEQFF.

In this sample, this clone turned up a few times. V and J are TRBV15 and TRBJ2-3; D is possibly TRBD1 (5 bases). CDR1 LNHNV and CDR2 YYDKDF come from the germline V gene (reference sequence). Between the trimmed V and J ends, which lost 2 bases and 2 bases, there was a span of 11 bases. CDR3 size: 15 residues. This CDR3 reads CATSRSRQFTDTQYF. Here the CDR3 DNA reads TGTGCCACCAGCAGATCCAGACAGTTCACAGATACGCAGTATTTT. Looking up the rest from reference TRBV15 and TRBJ2-3 gives the full variable domain: DAMVIQNPRYQVTQFGKPVTLSCSQTLNHNVMYWYQQKSSQAPKLLFHYYDKDFNNEADTPDNFQSRRPNTSFCFLDIRSPGLGDTAMYLCATSRSRQFTDTQYFGPGTRLTVL.

This clone was found a few times. The rearrangement links TRBV29-1 to TRBJ2-7; 9 positions match TRBD2. This CDR3 comprises 12 residues. V lost 8 bases, J lost 4 bases, and 6 bases stayed unmatched. CDR1 is SQVTM and CDR2 is ANQGSEA in the germline V gene. The CDR3 protein is CSTTAGGYEQYF. The CDR3 nucleotides are TGCAGCACCACCGCGGGGGGGTACGAGCAGTACTTC.

This clone was seen only a few times. This chain connects TRBV14 to TRBJ2-3; possible D gene TRBD2, 6 bases. Between the trimmed V and J ends, which lost 0 bases and 5 bases, there was a span of 15 bases. Per the germline V gene, CDR1 is SGHDN and CDR2 is FVKESK. The CDR3 is 16 residues long. Here the CDR3 reads CASSQDSPLGGDTQYF. CDR3 DNA sequence: TGTGCCAGCAGCCAAGATAGCCCCCTCGGGGGAGATACGCAGTATTTT.

V gene TRBV23-1 combines with J gene TRBJ1-2; D not resolved. TRBV23-1 is designated an ORF whose function remains uncertain. Between the trimmed V and J ends, which lost 0 bases and 0 bases, there was a span of 14 bases. CDR3 length equals 17 residues. The CDR3 DNA follows: TGCGCCAGCAGTCAATCGCCCGAGATTGCTACTAACTATGGCTACACCTTC. Translated: CASSQSPEIATNYGYTF.

The chain combines TRBV28 with TRBJ1-6; maybe TRBD1 (5 bases). Germline lookup yields CDR1 MDHEN and CDR2 SYDVKM. CDR3 size: 15 residues. The V end was cut by 5 bases, the J end by 8 bases, with 16 bases between. CDR3 amino acids: CASSLPLGPDSPLHF. The CDR3 DNA reads TGTGCCAGCAGTCTCCCATTGGGGCCCGATTCACCCCTCCACTTT. The full variable domain, with the rest looked up from reference TRBV28 and TRBJ1-6, is DVKVTQSSRYLVKRTGEKVFLECVQDMDHENMFWYRQDPGLGLRLIYFSYDVKMKEKGDIPEGYSVSREKKERFSLILESASTNQTSMYLCASSLPLGPDSPLHFGNGTRLTVT.

The chain joins TRBV28 to TRBJ2-7, with 10 bases matching TRBD2. The length of the CDR3 is 15 residues. CDR1 MDHEN and CDR2 SYDVKM come from the germline V gene. V lost 6 bases and J lost 7; bases outside the gene matches: 12. CDR3 sequence reads: CASRTPSGGAPEQYF. DNA of the CDR3: TGTGCCAGCAGGACCCCCAGCGGGGGGGCGCCTGAGCAGTACTTC.

This clone came up a few times. The gene calls are TRBV4-2 and TRBJ2-1; possible D gene TRBD2, 6 bases. The CDR3 runs 18 residues. The V and J ends lost 0 bases and 9 bases respectively, with 24 bases between them. CDR1 and CDR2 (germline): LGHNA, YNFKEQ. The CDR3 reads CASSQEGRRGHLISEQFF. CDR3 DNA sequence: TGTGCCAGCAGCCAAGAAGGAAGGCGGGGCCACTTAATTTCTGAGCAGTTCTTC.